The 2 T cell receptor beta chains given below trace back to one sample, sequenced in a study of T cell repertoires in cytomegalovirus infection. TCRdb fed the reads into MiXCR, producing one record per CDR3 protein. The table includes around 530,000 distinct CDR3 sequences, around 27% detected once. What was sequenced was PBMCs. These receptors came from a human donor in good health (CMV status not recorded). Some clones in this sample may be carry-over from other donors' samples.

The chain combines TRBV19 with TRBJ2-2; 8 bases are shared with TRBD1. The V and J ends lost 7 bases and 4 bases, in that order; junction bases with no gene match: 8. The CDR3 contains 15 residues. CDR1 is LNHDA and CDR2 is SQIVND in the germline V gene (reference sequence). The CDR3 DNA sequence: TGTGCCAGTACCGAGGGCAGGGGGCGCACCGGGGAGCTGTTTTTT. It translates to CASTEGRGRTGELFF.

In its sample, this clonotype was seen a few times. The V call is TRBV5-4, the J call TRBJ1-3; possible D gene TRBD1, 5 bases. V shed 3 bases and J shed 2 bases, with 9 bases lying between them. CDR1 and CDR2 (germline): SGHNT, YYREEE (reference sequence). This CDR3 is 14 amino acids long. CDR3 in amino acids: CASSWTGAGNTIYF. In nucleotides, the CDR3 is TGTGCCAGCAGCTGGACGGGGGCTGGAAACACCATATATTTT.